Each of the 9 T cell receptor beta chains below was sequenced from the same sample in a study of cytomegalovirus exposure and HLA in healthy donors. PCR used 60 Vbeta primers and 13 Jbeta primers. Clones were read by immunoSEQ multiplex PCR, and TCRdb kept only the in-frame ones, dropping some. The sample lists 95,000 to 110,000 clones, 55% to 85% occurring once. Sequencing input: PBMCs. The receptors stem from a man in his thirties or forties in good health and CMV-seronegative.

The V and J genes are TRBV30 and TRBJ2-7, with unresolved D. V was cut by 0 bases and J by 7 bases, with 13 bases left in between. The germline CDR1 and CDR2 sequences are GTSNPN and SVGIG (reference sequence). This CDR3 has 13 residues. The CDR3: CAWSVDKGTEQYF. CDR3 sequence (DNA): TGTGCCTGGAGTGTAGACAAAGGAACAGAGCAGTACTTC. The whole variable domain, filled in from reference TRBV30 and TRBJ2-7, reads SQTIHQWPATLVQPVGSPLSLECTVEGTSNPNLYWYRQAAGRGLQLLFYSVGIGQISSEVPQNLSASRPQDRQFILSSKKLLLSDSGFYLCAWSVDKGTEQYFGPGTRLTVT.

V and J are TRBV5-1 and TRBJ2-2; possibly TRBD1 for D (6 bases). Germline V gene lookup returns CDR1 SGHRS and CDR2 YFSETQ. The CDR3 sequence is 13 residues long. Trimming took 4 bases from V and 3 from J, leaving 7 bases between them. The CDR3 nucleotides are TGCGCCAGCAGCCAGGGGTACACCGGGGAGCTGTTTTTT. Its translation is CASSQGYTGELFF.

The chain joins TRBV5-1 to TRBJ2-7; TRBD1 agrees at 7 bases. CDR1 SGHRS and CDR2 YFSETQ come from the germline V gene. With V trimmed by 2 bases and J by 0 bases, 11 bases remained unmatched. The CDR3 extends over 17 amino acids. The DNA for the CDR3 is TGCGCCAGCAGCTTTACAGGGGCGGCTCGGGGCTCCTACGAGCAGTACTTC. Its protein product is CASSFTGAARGSYEQYF.

This chain joins TRBV9 and TRBJ2-7; possibly TRBD2 for D (7 bases). Trimming took 1 base from V and 4 from J, leaving 15 bases between them. The CDR3 sequence is 15 residues long. From germline, CDR1 is SGDLS and CDR2 YYNGEE. The DNA of the CDR3 is TGTGCCAGCAGCGTAAGGGGGGAGGGCTGGTACGAGCAGTACTTC. Protein: CASSVRGEGWYEQYF.

CDR3: CASTDRGELFF. DNA for the CDR3: TGTGCCAGCACCGACAGAGGGGAGCTGTTTTTT. The chain links TRBV5-4 to TRBJ2-2, with D tentatively TRBD1 (5 bases). Trimming left V 6 bases short and J 8 bases short, with 8 bases between. The CDR3 extends over 11 amino acids. In germline, CDR1 is SGHNT, CDR2 YYREEE (reference sequence).

The J gene is TRBJ2-1, the V gene TRBV7-6; D might be TRBD1 (6 bases). The CDR3 runs to 15 residues. The V gene's germline CDR1 is SGHVS and CDR2 FNYEAQ. V was trimmed by 5 bases and J by 6 bases, leaving 17 bases between them. The CDR3 sequence: CASSPAVKQGNEQFF. The CDR3 nucleotides are TGTGCCAGCAGCCCCGCGGTGAAACAGGGCAATGAGCAGTTCTTC.

The V gene is TRBV7-2, the J gene TRBJ1-5; 11 bases agree with TRBD1. The CDR3 consists of 15 residues. V lost 8 bases and J lost 3; bases outside the gene matches: 6. The germline V gene has CDR1 SGHTA and CDR2 FQGNSA. Written as DNA, the CDR3 is TGTGCCAGCGGCCCGGGACAGGGGGTCAATCAGCCCCAGCATTTT. Amino acid sequence: CASGPGQGVNQPQHF.

This clone occurred a few times. The chain has TRBV7-6 and TRBJ2-5; possibly TRBD2 for D (5 bases). With the DNA end fitting TRBJ2-7 better, the J assignment may be wrong. The CDR3 length is 16 residues. Germline V gene lookup returns CDR1 SGHVS and CDR2 FNYEAQ. The CDR3 sequence is CASSSLAGNPVDEQYF. The DNA of the CDR3 is TGTGCCAGCAGCTCCTTGGCCGGGAACCCCGTCGACGAGCAGTACTTC.

This chain uses TRBV18 with TRBJ2-1; D unclear. The CDR3 is 15 residues long. Trimming removed 0 bases at V and 7 bases at J, with 13 bases between. From germline, CDR1 is KGHSH and CDR2 LQKENI. The CDR3 protein is CASSPPVTGVNEQFF. The CDR3 coding sequence is TGTGCCAGCTCACCACCGGTAACCGGAGTGAATGAGCAGTTCTTC.